This T cell receptor (beta chain) was observed in a study of CD8+CD57+ T cells in acquired aplastic anemia. Study summary: Roughly 9.9 million reads, on average, were obtained for CD4+ cells from healthy donors.

TCR beta VDJ and CDR3 profiles were obtained from a genomic DNA template. TCRdb recomputed calls from the reads with MiXCR, one row per CDR3 protein. The table has over 100,000 distinct CDR3 sequences, approximately 41% seen once. Trimming took 3 bases from V and 4 from J; bases not matched to a gene: 11. Germline V gene sequence: CDR1 SQVTM, CDR2 ANQGSEA. CDR3 size: 15 residues. Sequenced: sorted CD4+, CD8+, or CD8+CD57+ T cells (not recorded which) from PBMCs. This TCR came from a human donor in good health, serving as a control. The rearrangement joins TRBV29-1 to TRBJ1-1, with 7 nucleotides matching TRBD1. CDR3 loop: CSVDTRQTGSTEAFF. The CDR3 DNA sequence: TGCAGCGTTGACACGAGACAGACAGGGAGCACTGAAGCTTTCTTT.